Presented here are 10 T cell receptor beta chains from one specimen sequenced in a study of cytomegalovirus exposure and HLA in healthy donors. Assay used: immunoSEQ multiplex PCR; TCRdb lists only in-frame clones, some missing. The sample lists about 340,000 clones; 86% were seen once. The sequenced sample was PBMCs. These receptors all stem from a woman aged 18-29 years in good health and CMV-seronegative.

The chain recombines TRBV7-9 with TRBJ1-4, with D tentatively TRBD1 (5 bases). Germline CDR1 and CDR2: SEHNR and FQNEAQ (reference sequence). V shed 5 bases and J shed 8 bases, with 21 bases lying between them. The CDR3 is made up of 16 amino acids. The CDR3 sequence: CASSASYDRQKEKLFF. The CDR3 bases are TGTGCCAGCAGCGCCTCCTACGACAGACAAAAGGAAAAACTGTTTTTT. The entire variable domain, with the rest obtained from reference TRBV7-9 and TRBJ1-4, is as follows: DTGVSQNPRHKITKRGQNVTFRCDPISEHNRLYWYRQTLGQGPEFLTYFQNEAQLEKSRLLSDRFSAERPKGSFSTLEIQRTEQGDSAMYLCASSASYDRQKEKLFFGSGTQLSVL.

The chain is built from TRBV2 and TRBJ2-3, with TRBD1 matching over 9 bases. The CDR3 has 15 amino acids. Germline V gene lookup returns CDR1 SNHLY and CDR2 FYNNEI. J was trimmed by 1 base and V by 5 bases; bases with no gene match: 4. The CDR3 DNA sequence: TGTGCCAGCAGTATGGACAGGGGTGGCACAGATACGCAGTATTTT. Translated, it gives CASSMDRGGTDTQYF.

This chain joins TRBV28 and TRBJ2-7; the match to TRBD2 covers 11 bases. Germline V gene lookup returns CDR1 MDHEN and CDR2 SYDVKM. The CDR3 is 15 amino acids. V trimming: 8 bases; J trimming: 5 bases; junction bases outside the gene matches: 11. CDR3 loop: CASEVVSGRAHEQYF. In DNA form, the CDR3 reads TGTGCCAGCGAGGTAGTTAGCGGGAGGGCCCACGAGCAGTACTTC. The full variable domain, rest sourced from reference TRBV28 and TRBJ2-7, is DVKVTQSSRYLVKRTGEKVFLECVQDMDHENMFWYRQDPGLGLRLIYFSYDVKMKEKGDIPEGYSVSREKKERFSLILESASTNQTSMYLCASEVVSGRAHEQYFGPGTRLTVT.

In its sample, this clone was seen a few times. The rearrangement joins TRBV6-5 to TRBJ2-7, with 8 bases that match TRBD1. Germline V lookup: CDR1 MNHEY, CDR2 SVGAGI. The CDR3 length is 13 residues. The V gene end was trimmed by 6 bases and the J gene end by 3 bases; junction bases not matched to a gene: 4. CDR3 DNA: TGTGCCAGCAGGGACGGGACAGGCTACGAGCAGTACTTC. This encodes CASRDGTGYEQYF.

The gene calls are TRBV28 and TRBJ2-1; 8 bases map to TRBD2. The CDR3 is 16 residues long. Germline CDR1 reads MDHEN; CDR2 reads SYDVKM. V trimming: 5 bases; J trimming: 7 bases; junction bases outside the gene matches: 13. CDR3 DNA: TGTGCCAGCAGTCCTGGAACGGGAGGGCCACTGAATGAGCAGTTCTTC. It yields the protein CASSPGTGGPLNEQFF. Full variable domain (rest looked up from reference TRBV28 and TRBJ2-1): DVKVTQSSRYLVKRTGEKVFLECVQDMDHENMFWYRQDPGLGLRLIYFSYDVKMKEKGDIPEGYSVSREKKERFSLILESASTNQTSMYLCASSPGTGGPLNEQFFGPGTRLTVL.

This rearrangement joins TRBV18 to TRBJ1-3; TRBD1 aligns across 9 bases. The CDR3 loop spans 15 amino acids. J was trimmed by 1 base and V by 4 bases; bases with no gene match: 2. Germline V gene data show CDR1 as KGHSH and CDR2 as LQKENI. The CDR3 loop is CASSRDRASGNTIYF. Written as DNA, the CDR3 is TGTGCCAGCTCACGGGACAGGGCTTCTGGAAACACCATATATTTT.

V and J are TRBV5-1 and TRBJ2-5, with a weak D call TRBD2 (6 bases). Trimming took 0 bases from V and 5 from J, leaving 17 bases between them. The CDR3 has 16 residues. Looked up from germline, CDR1 is SGHRS and CDR2 is YFSETQ. The CDR3 nucleotides read TGCGCCAGCAGCTTGGTAGCCCGGGGGATTGGGGAGACCCAGTACTTC. This codes for CASSLVARGIGETQYF.

This chain links TRBV6-5 with TRBJ2-7; 7 bases are a match to TRBD1. This CDR3 contains 13 residues. From germline, CDR1 is MNHEY and CDR2 SVGAGI. The J segment lost 4 bases and the V segment lost 4 bases, leaving 4 bases of the junction unmatched. DNA of the CDR3: TGTGCCAGCAGTTCCTTGACAGGGTACGAGCAGTACTTC. Amino acid sequence: CASSSLTGYEQYF.

The chain uses TRBV12-5 and TRBJ2-7; TRBD2 aligns across 9 bases. The germline CDR1 and CDR2 sequences are LGHNT and FRNRAP. After removal of 0 bases from V and 3 bases from J, the junction contained 3 bases not matched to a gene. The CDR3 extends over 15 amino acids. The CDR3 sequence is CASGLVAGGLYEQYF. CDR3 bases: TGTGCTAGTGGTTTGGTGGCGGGAGGGCTCTACGAGCAGTACTTC.

V usage is TRBV6-9 and J usage is TRBJ2-4, with a possible D match to TRBD1 (6 bases). The CDR3 contains 15 residues. Germline-derived CDR1 and CDR2 are MNHGY and SVAAGI. The V end was cut by 4 bases, the J end by 6 bases, with 16 bases between. As DNA, the CDR3 is TGTGCCAGCAGTTGCACCAACCGGGACATAAACATTCAGTACTTC. Its translation: CASSCTNRDINIQYF.